The clone carrying this TCR beta chain was counted a few times. Its target is not known. The source of the sample is a study of T-cell memory formation after mild COVID-19. Constant-segment primers were used for 5'RACE, and the resulting TCR alpha and TCR beta cDNA libraries carried sample barcodes and UMIs. From the 5' RACE reads, TCRdb called clonotypes with MiXCR, one entry per CDR3 protein. The sample holds roughly 180,000 distinct CDR3 sequences; approximately 17% are singletons and the top ten take roughly 3.8%. The length of the CDR3 is 13 residues. Germline values: CDR1 SGHTA, CDR2 FQGTGA. The V end was cut by 5 bases, the J end by 4 bases, with 11 bases between. Overall study results and limits: CD4+ contracting clones were mainly CM and EM; CD8+ ones, EMRA. The study detected some responding clones in pre-infection memory, suggesting cross-reactive memory joined.

The sample was PBMCs or a T cell subset sorted from them (not recorded which). V and J are TRBV7-3 and TRBJ2-5, with a tentative D call TRBD2 (6 bases). The TCR comes from a young man who had mild COVID-19 (a few samples of this study predate the infection). Cell type and time point are not known. The chain's CDR3 is CASSPRRGETQYF. CDR3 nucleotides: TGTGCCAGCAGCCCTAGGCGGGGAGAGACCCAGTACTTC.